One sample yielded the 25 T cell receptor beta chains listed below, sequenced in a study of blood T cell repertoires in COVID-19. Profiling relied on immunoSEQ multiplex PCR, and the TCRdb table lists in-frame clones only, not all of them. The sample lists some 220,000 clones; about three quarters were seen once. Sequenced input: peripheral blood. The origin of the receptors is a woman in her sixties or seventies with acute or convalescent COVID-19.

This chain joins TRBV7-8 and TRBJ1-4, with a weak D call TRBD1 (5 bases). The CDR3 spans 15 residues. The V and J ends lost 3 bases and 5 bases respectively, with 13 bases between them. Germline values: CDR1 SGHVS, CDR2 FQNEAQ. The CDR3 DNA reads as TGTGCCAGCAGCTTCGATAGGGGTTTAAATGAAAAACTGTTTTTT. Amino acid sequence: CASSFDRGLNEKLFF.

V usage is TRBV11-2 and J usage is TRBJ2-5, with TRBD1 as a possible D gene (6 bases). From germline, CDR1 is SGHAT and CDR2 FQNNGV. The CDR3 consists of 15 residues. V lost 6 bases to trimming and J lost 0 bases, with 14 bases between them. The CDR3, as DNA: TGTGCCAGCAGATCTCCGACAGGAGACCAAGAGACCCAGTACTTC. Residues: CASRSPTGDQETQYF.

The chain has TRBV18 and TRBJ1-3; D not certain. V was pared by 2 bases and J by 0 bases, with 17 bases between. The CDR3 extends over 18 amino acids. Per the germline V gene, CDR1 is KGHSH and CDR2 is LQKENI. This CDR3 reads CASSPSMGRTNSGNTIYF. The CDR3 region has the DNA TGTGCCAGCTCACCATCGATGGGCCGTACAAACTCTGGAAACACCATATATTTT. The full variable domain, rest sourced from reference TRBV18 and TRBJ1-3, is NAGVMQNPRHLVRRRGQEARLRCSPMKGHSHVYWYRQLPEEGLKFMVYLQKENIIDESGMPKERFSAEFPKEGPSILRIQQVVRGDSAAYFCASSPSMGRTNSGNTIYFGEGSWLTVV.

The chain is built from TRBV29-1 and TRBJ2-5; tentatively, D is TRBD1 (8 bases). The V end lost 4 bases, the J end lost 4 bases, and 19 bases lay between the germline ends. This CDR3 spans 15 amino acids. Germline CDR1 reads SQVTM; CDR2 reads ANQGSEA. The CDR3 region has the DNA TGCAGCGTTGCTTACTGGGACAGGACTAGAGAGACCCAGTACTTC. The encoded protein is CSVAYWDRTRETQYF.

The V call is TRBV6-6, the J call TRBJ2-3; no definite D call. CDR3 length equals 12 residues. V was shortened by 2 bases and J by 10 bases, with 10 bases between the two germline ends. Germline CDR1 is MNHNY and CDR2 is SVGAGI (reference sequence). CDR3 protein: CASSYVHSSQYF. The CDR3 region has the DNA TGTGCCAGCAGTTACGTGCACTCCTCGCAGTATTTT.

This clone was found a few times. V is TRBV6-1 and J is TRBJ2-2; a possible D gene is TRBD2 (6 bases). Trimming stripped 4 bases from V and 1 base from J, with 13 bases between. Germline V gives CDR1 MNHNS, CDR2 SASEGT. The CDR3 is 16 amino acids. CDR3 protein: CASSVRGTVNTGELFF. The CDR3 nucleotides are TGTGCCAGCAGTGTCCGGGGGACGGTGAACACCGGGGAGCTGTTTTTT.

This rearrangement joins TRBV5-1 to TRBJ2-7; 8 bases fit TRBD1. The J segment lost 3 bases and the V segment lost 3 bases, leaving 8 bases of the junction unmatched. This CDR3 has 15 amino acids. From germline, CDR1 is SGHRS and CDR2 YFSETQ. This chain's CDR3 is CASSSPGTGHYEQYF. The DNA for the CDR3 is TGCGCCAGCAGCTCCCCCGGGACAGGTCACTACGAGCAGTACTTC.

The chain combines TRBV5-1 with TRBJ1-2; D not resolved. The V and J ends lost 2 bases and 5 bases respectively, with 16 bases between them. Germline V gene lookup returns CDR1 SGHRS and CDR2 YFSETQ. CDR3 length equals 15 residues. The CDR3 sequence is CASSLSGSDGYGYTF. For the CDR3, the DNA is TGCGCCAGCAGCTTAAGTGGCAGCGATGGGTATGGCTACACCTTC.

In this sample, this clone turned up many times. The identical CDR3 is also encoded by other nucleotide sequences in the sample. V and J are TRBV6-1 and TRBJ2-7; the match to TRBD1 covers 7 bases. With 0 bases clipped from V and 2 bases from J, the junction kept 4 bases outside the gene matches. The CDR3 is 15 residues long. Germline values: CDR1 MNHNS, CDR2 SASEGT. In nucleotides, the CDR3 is TGTGCCAGCAGTGAAGCCGGGACAGTCACCTACGAGCAGTACTTC. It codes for CASSEAGTVTYEQYF.

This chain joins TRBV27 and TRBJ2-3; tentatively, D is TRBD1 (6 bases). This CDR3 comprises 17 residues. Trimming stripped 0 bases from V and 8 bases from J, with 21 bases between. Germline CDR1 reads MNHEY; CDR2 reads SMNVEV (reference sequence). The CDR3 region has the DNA TGTGCCAGCAGTTTATCTGGACAGTTAGTAGGTGGGGGTACGCAGTATTTT. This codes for CASSLSGQLVGGGTQYF.

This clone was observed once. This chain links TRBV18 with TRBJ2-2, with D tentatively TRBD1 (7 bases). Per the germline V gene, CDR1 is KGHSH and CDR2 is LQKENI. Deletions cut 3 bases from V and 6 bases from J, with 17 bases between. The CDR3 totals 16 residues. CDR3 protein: CASSPLRQGGPGELFF. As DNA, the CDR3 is TGTGCCAGCTCACCCCTTCGACAGGGAGGCCCCGGGGAGCTGTTTTTT. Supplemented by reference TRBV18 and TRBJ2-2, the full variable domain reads NAGVMQNPRHLVRRRGQEARLRCSPMKGHSHVYWYRQLPEEGLKFMVYLQKENIIDESGMPKERFSAEFPKEGPSILRIQQVVRGDSAAYFCASSPLRQGGPGELFFGEGSRLTVL.

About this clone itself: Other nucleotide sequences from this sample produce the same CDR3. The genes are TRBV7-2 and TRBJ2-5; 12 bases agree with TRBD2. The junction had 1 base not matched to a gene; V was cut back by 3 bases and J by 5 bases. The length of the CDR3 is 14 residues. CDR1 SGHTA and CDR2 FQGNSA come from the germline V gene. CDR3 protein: CASSFGTSGETQYF. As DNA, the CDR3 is TGTGCCAGCAGCTTCGGGACTAGCGGGGAGACCCAGTACTTC.

Here the CDR3 DNA reads TGTGCCAGTAGTAAGAGTCTAGACGTGACAGGAGATACGCAGTATTTT. Translating gives CASSKSLDVTGDTQYF. V usage is TRBV19 and J usage is TRBJ2-3; the D gene is possibly TRBD1 (6 bases). The V gene lost 4 bases and the J gene lost 5 bases, with 19 bases spanning the gap. Germline assignment: CDR1 LNHDA and CDR2 SQIVND (reference sequence). CDR3 size: 16 residues.

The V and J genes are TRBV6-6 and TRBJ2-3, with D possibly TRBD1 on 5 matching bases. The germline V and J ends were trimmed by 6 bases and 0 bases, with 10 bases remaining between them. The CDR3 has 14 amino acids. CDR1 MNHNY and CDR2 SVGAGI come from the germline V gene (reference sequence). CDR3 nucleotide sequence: TGTGCCAGCAGACAGGACCCTAGCACAGATACGCAGTATTTT. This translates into CASRQDPSTDTQYF.

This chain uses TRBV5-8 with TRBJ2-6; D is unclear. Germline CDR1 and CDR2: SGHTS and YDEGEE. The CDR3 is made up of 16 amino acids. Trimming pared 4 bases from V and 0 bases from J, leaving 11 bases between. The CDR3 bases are TGTGCCAGCAGCGTCTATCAAGTCTCTGGGGCCAACGTCCTGACTTTC. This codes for CASSVYQVSGANVLTF.

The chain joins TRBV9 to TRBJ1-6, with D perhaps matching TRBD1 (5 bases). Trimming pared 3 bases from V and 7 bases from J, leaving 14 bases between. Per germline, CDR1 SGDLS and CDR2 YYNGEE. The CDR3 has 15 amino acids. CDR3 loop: CASSAGGGRNSPLHF. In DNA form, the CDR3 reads TGTGCCAGCAGCGCGGGTGGGGGGAGGAATTCACCCCTCCACTTT.

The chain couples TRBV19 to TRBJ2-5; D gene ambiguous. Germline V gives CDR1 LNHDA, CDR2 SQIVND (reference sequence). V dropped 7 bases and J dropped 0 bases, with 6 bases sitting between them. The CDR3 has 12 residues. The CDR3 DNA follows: TGTGCCAGTAAATCGTACCAAGAGACCCAGTACTTC. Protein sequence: CASKSYQETQYF.

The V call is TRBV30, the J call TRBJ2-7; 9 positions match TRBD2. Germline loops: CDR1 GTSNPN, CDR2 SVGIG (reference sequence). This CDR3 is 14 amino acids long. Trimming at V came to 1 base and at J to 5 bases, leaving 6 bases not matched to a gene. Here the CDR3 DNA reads TGTGCCTGGAGTGAGGGACTAGCTGTCGACGAGCAGTACTTC. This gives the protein CAWSEGLAVDEQYF.

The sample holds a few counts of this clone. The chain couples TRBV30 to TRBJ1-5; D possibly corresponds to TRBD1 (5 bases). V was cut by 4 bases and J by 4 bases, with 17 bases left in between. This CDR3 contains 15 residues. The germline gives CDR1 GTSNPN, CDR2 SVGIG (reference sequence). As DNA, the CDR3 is TGTGCCTGGACCCCTGGGGCAGCTTTAAATCAGCCCCAGCATTTT. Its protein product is CAWTPGAALNQPQHF.

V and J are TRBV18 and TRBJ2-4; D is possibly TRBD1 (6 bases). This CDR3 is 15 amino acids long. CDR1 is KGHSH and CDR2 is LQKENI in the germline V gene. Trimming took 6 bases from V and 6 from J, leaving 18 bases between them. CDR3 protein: CASSPSMGALNIQYF. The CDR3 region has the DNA TGTGCCAGCTCCCCATCTATGGGGGCCTTAAACATTCAGTACTTC.

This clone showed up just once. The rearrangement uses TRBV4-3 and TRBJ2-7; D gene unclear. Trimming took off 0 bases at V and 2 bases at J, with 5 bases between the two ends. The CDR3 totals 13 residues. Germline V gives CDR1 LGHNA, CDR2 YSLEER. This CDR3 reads CASSQDNTYEQYF. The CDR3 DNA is TGCGCCAGCAGCCAAGATAACACCTACGAGCAGTACTTC.

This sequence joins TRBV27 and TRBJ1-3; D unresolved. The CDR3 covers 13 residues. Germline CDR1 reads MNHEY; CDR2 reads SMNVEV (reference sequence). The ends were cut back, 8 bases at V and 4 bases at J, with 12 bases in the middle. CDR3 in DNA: TGTGCCAGCTCTCCGGTGTCCGGAAACACCATATATTTT. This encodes CASSPVSGNTIYF.

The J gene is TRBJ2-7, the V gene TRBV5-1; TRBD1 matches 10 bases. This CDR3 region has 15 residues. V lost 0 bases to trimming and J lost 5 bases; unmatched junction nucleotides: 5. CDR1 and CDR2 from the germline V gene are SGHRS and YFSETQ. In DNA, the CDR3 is TGCGCCAGCAGCTTGGTAGGGACAGGGGTTGACGAGCAGTACTTC. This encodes CASSLVGTGVDEQYF. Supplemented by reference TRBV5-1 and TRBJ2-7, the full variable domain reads KAGVTQTPRYLIKTRGQQVTLSCSPISGHRSVSWYQQTPGQGLQFLFEYFSETQRNKGNFPGRFSGRQFSNSRSEMNVSTLELGDSALYLCASSLVGTGVDEQYFGPGTRLTVT.

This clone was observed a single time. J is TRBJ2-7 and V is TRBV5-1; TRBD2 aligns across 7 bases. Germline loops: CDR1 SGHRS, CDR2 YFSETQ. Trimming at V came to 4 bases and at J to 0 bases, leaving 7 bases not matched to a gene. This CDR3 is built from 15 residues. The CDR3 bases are TGCGCCAGCAGCCCCATGGGGGGGTCCTCCTACGAGCAGTACTTC. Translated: CASSPMGGSSYEQYF.

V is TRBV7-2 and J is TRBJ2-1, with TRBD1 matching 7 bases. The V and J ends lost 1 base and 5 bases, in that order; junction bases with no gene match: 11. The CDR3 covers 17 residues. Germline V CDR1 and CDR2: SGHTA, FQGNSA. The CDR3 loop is CASSLVRGRDSNNEQFF. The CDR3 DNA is TGTGCCAGCAGCTTAGTCAGGGGCCGGGACAGCAACAATGAGCAGTTCTTC.